Ten or more counts support the clone carrying this T cell receptor (beta chain). Amplification of TCR beta CDR3 regions used RNA transcripts. A first-round RT-PCR used HTBI primers, followed by a second-round multiplex PCR. MiXCR was run by TCRdb on the multiplex PCR reads, yielding one entry per CDR3 protein. The sample includes under 350,000 distinct CDR3 sequences, about 17% of them seen just once. The record originates from a study of Graves' ophthalmopathy and Graves' hyperthyroidism. Between the trimmed V and J ends, which lost 5 bases and 3 bases, there was a span of 13 bases. Germline lookup yields CDR1 SGHTA and CDR2 FQGNSA. CDR3 size: 14 residues.

This chain uses TRBV7-2 with TRBJ2-5; D is undetermined. Source material: peripheral blood. The receptor comes from an adult man with Graves' ophthalmopathy. CDR3 coding DNA: TGTGCCAGCAGCCCGCGTCACCCCGAAGAGACCCAGTACTTC. Protein: CASSPRHPEETQYF.